This T cell receptor beta chain was observed in a study of T cells in Graves' hyperthyroidism and ophthalmopathy. Study summary: Blood was drawn when the patient was first diagnosed and still untreated. Findings of the study overall: The model anticipated ophthalmopathy a median about six months pre-onset. Blood samples included most of the expanded thyroid clonotypes exceeding 0.001.

This clonotype was found a few times. Antigen unknown. The PBMCs were sourced from fresh peripheral blood (about 9.7 ml). CDR1 is DFQATT, CDR2 SNEGSKA, per germline (reference sequence). This CDR3 is 16 amino acids long. V shed 0 bases and J shed 0 bases, with 12 bases lying between them. What was amplified from RNA transcripts were TCR beta CDR3 regions. When the TCR CDR3 underwent first-round RT-PCR, the HTBI primer set was used. TCRdb fed the multiplex PCR reads into MiXCR, producing one record per CDR3 protein. This table has 560,000 or so distinct CDR3 sequences, 15% to 20% appearing once. The receptor comes from a man aged 35 to 55 with Graves' ophthalmopathy. The rearrangement links TRBV20-1 to TRBJ2-1, with D perhaps given as TRBD1 or TRBD2 (5 bases each). The sample taken for sequencing was blood. The CDR3: CSARDWGTPSYNEQFF. As DNA, the CDR3 is TGCAGTGCTAGAGATTGGGGGACGCCCTCCTACAATGAGCAGTTCTTC.